The 4 T cell receptor beta chains given below trace back to one sample, sequenced in a study of monozygotic twins with inflammatory bowel disease. TCRdb reprocessed the 5' RACE reads and stores each CDR3 protein as one record, lacking DNA. The data show 150,000 to 200,000 distinct CDR3 sequences, and the top ten clones hold 2% to 3%. What was sequenced was blood. These TCRs come from a human donor with ulcerative colitis or Crohn's disease, or a healthy co-twin of an affected twin (not recorded which).

The chain uses TRBV20-1 and TRBJ1-5; as DNA is missing, the TRBD1 call by TCRdb cannot be tested. This CDR3 has 13 residues. Per germline, CDR1 DFQATT and CDR2 SNEGSKA (reference sequence). This chain's CDR3 is CSARTGVGQPQHF.

The V gene is TRBV13, the J gene TRBJ2-3. This CDR3 has 14 amino acids. Germline V CDR1 and CDR2: PRHDT, FYEKMQ (reference sequence). The CDR3 is CASSLADRTDTQYF.

The chain carries TRBV5-1 and TRBJ2-2. The CDR3 is made up of 15 amino acids. The germline gives CDR1 SGHRS, CDR2 YFSETQ. The CDR3 sequence: CASSLGFGNTGELFF.

This rearrangement joins TRBV2 to TRBJ2-3. The CDR3 is 14 residues long. The germline CDR1 and CDR2 sequences are SNHLY and FYNNEI. This chain's CDR3 is CASSQDKYTDTQYF.